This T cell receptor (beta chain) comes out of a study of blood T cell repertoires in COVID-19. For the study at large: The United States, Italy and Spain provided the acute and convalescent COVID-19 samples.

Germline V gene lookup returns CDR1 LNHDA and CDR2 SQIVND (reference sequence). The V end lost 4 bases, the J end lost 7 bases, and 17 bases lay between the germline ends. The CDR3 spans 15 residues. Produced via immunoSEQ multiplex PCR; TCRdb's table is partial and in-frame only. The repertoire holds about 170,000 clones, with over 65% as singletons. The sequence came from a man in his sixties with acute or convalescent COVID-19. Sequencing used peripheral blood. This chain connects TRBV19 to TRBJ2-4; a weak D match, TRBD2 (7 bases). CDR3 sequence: CASSKPTGRGNIQYF. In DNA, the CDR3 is TGTGCCAGTAGTAAGCCAACAGGGCGGGGGAACATTCAGTACTTC.